The 25 T cell receptor beta chains in this list originate from one sample, sequenced in a study of T cells after yellow fever vaccination. MiXCR, applied by TCRdb to the 5' RACE reads, yields one record per CDR3 protein. The sample includes approximately 580,000 distinct CDR3 sequences, around 16% seen only once; the top ten take approximately 15%. Sequenced here: PBMCs, sampled more than 4 days after the first yellow fever vaccination. The receptors here all came from a man aged 18 to 30 who received the YFV17D yellow fever vaccine.

The genes are TRBV6-4 and TRBJ1-2; the D gene is possibly TRBD1 (6 bases). The CDR3 extends over 13 amino acids. Germline values: CDR1 MRHNA, CDR2 SNTAGT. V was shortened by 6 bases and J by 5 bases, with 13 bases between the two germline ends. CDR3 in amino acids: CASRQGRGYGYTF. CDR3 coding DNA: TGTGCCAGCAGGCAGGGGAGAGGTTATGGCTACACCTTC.

The rearrangement uses TRBV5-6 and TRBJ1-1; tentatively, D is TRBD1 (6 bases). The V end lost 4 bases, the J end lost 3 bases, and 19 bases lay between the germline ends. The CDR3 sequence is 16 residues long. Germline lookup yields CDR1 SGHDT and CDR2 YYEEEE. The CDR3 DNA sequence: TGTGCCAGCAGCCGTAATTATGGGGGCGCCTACACTGAAGCTTTCTTT. It yields the protein CASSRNYGGAYTEAFF.

In this sample, this clonotype turned up a few times. The chain carries TRBV18 and TRBJ2-7; 9 positions match TRBD1. Trimming at V came to 4 bases and at J to 5 bases, leaving 9 bases not matched to a gene. Germline CDR1 reads KGHSH; CDR2 reads LQKENI. This CDR3 contains 15 residues. CDR3 bases: TGTGCCAGCTCACGAACGGACAGGGGATGGGACGAGCAGTACGTC. This codes for CASSRTDRGWDEQYV.

V is TRBV6-6 and J is TRBJ2-2; D is ambiguous. Germline V gene sequence: CDR1 MNHNY, CDR2 SVGAGI (reference sequence). CDR3 length: 12 residues. The V end was cut by 8 bases, the J end by 4 bases, with 8 bases between. CDR3 loop: CASEVTTGELFF. The CDR3 DNA reads as TGTGCCAGCGAAGTTACCACCGGGGAGCTGTTTTTT.

The rearrangement links TRBV29-1 to TRBJ2-7; the D is unclear. Germline CDR1 and CDR2: SQVTM and ANQGSEA. Trimming cost V 4 bases and J 3 bases, with 16 bases left between them. The CDR3 contains 14 residues. The chain's CDR3 is CSVVWQSDLYEQYF. Here the CDR3 DNA reads TGCAGCGTTGTTTGGCAGTCGGACCTCTACGAGCAGTACTTC.

The chain has TRBV5-1 and TRBJ2-3, with a possible D match to TRBD2 (7 bases). The CDR3 length is 18 residues. Trimming took off 3 bases at V and 5 bases at J, with 25 bases between the two ends. CDR1 and CDR2 from the germline V gene are SGHRS and YFSETQ. In DNA, the CDR3 is TGCGCCAGCAGCTCGCTTCCAGGGGCGGGGGCGCGAGAAGATACGCAGTATTTT. As protein: CASSSLPGAGAREDTQYF.

This chain connects TRBV18 to TRBJ2-7; D perhaps matches TRBD2 (6 bases). Germline CDR1 KGHSH, CDR2 LQKENI. The length of the CDR3 is 14 residues. V shed 6 bases and J shed 3 bases, with 15 bases lying between them. The CDR3 sequence: CASSPGTPYYEQYV. CDR3 DNA sequence: TGTGCCAGCTCCCCGGGGACTCCTTACTACGAGCAGTACGTC.

V and J are TRBV11-2 and TRBJ2-1, with TRBD2 identical over 11 bases. In germline, CDR1 is SGHAT, CDR2 FQNNGV. The CDR3 is 15 amino acids. V lost 6 bases to trimming and J lost 9 bases; unmatched junction nucleotides: 10. In DNA, the CDR3 is TGTGCCAGCAGACAACTAGCGGGGGCCAGTAGTGAGCAGTTCTTC. Translation: CASRQLAGASSEQFF.

The chain is built from TRBV20-1 and TRBJ1-1; a possible D gene is TRBD1 (5 bases). CDR1 and CDR2 (germline): DFQATT, SNEGSKA (reference sequence). This CDR3 is built from 14 residues. V was pared by 0 bases and J by 4 bases, with 12 bases between. CDR3 nucleotides: TGCAGTGCTAGAGATCTGGGAGGGGTCACTGAAGCTTTCTTT. It is translated as CSARDLGGVTEAFF.

This clonotype was counted a few times. V is TRBV7-2 and J is TRBJ1-1; 7 bases are shared with TRBD1. CDR1 and CDR2 (germline): SGHTA, FQGNSA. CDR3 length equals 15 residues. Trimming removed 3 bases from V and 0 bases from J; junction bases left unmatched: 4. The CDR3 DNA reads as TGTGCCAGCAGCTTCCTGGGACAGTTGAACACTGAAGCTTTCTTT. Translated: CASSFLGQLNTEAFF.

The rearrangement uses TRBV27 and TRBJ1-6; 9 bases agree with TRBD1. Per the germline V gene, CDR1 is MNHEY and CDR2 is SMNVEV (reference sequence). CDR3 size: 14 residues. The V gene end was trimmed by 9 bases and the J gene end by 9 bases; junction bases not matched to a gene: 9. The CDR3 region has the DNA TGTGCCAGTGGACAGGGGAATTTTGGTTCACCCCTCCACTTT. It yields the protein CASGQGNFGSPLHF.

The CDR3: CASTLGPADTQYF. The DNA for the CDR3 is TGTGCCAGCACCTTGGGACCGGCGGATACGCAGTATTTT. The chain recombines TRBV6-6 with TRBJ2-3; D possibly uses TRBD1 or TRBD2 (5 bases each). V was cut by 7 bases and J by 6 bases, with 14 bases left in between. Germline V gene data show CDR1 as MNHNY and CDR2 as SVGAGI (reference sequence). CDR3 size: 13 residues.

Only a few counts were recorded for this clonotype. The rearrangement uses TRBV12-3 or TRBV12-4 and TRBJ2-5; the D gene is possibly TRBD2 (5 bases). The ends were cut back, 2 bases at V and 7 bases at J, with 17 bases in the middle. The CDR3 length is 15 residues. CDR3 loop: CASSLFGQSEGTQYF. CDR3 nucleotides: TGTGCCAGCAGTTTATTTGGGCAGAGCGAGGGGACCCAGTACTTC.

In its sample, this clonotype was seen a few times. The chain employs TRBV4-3 and TRBJ1-1; unclear D gene. Trimming shortened V by 0 bases and J by 0 bases, and 11 bases separated the two germline ends. The CDR3 is 16 residues long. The V gene's germline CDR1 is LGHNA and CDR2 YSLEER. The CDR3 spells CASSQDLARLNTEAFF. The DNA for the CDR3 is TGCGCCAGCAGCCAAGATCTGGCCAGGCTGAACACTGAAGCTTTCTTT.

The rearrangement uses TRBV6-1 and TRBJ2-5, with D unresolved. Trimming cost V 2 bases and J 6 bases, with 16 bases left between them. CDR3 size: 15 residues. Germline values: CDR1 MNHNS, CDR2 SASEGT. CDR3 bases: TGTGCCAGCAGTGAATCCCCGTTCCCTCAGCAGACCCAGTACTTC. Its translation is CASSESPFPQQTQYF.

There are a few counts of this clonotype. The chain combines TRBV3-1 with TRBJ2-1, with D possibly being TRBD2 (6 bases). The CDR3 extends over 16 amino acids. Germline V lookup: CDR1 LGHDT, CDR2 YNNKEL (reference sequence). Deletions cut 6 bases from V and 0 bases from J, with 15 bases between. The chain's CDR3 is CASRAGLSSSYNEQFF. In DNA form, the CDR3 reads TGTGCCAGCAGGGCGGGACTTTCTAGCTCCTACAATGAGCAGTTCTTC.

This chain uses TRBV7-6 with TRBJ2-3; possibly TRBD2 for D (5 bases). Germline V lookup: CDR1 SGHVS, CDR2 FNYEAQ. Trimming pared 1 base from V and 3 bases from J, leaving 11 bases between. CDR3 size: 15 residues. The CDR3 sequence is CASSLGVSATDTQYF. DNA for the CDR3: TGTGCCAGCAGCTTAGGGGTTAGCGCGACAGATACGCAGTATTTT.

J is TRBJ1-6 and V is TRBV5-4; D is undetermined. V lost 0 bases and J lost 9, with 7 bases in between. CDR1 and CDR2 from the germline V gene are SGHNT and YYREEE (reference sequence). The CDR3 spans 13 residues. CDR3 sequence reads: CASSLAGASPLHF. The CDR3 nucleotides are TGTGCCAGCAGCTTGGCCGGAGCTTCACCCCTCCACTTT.

In this sample, this clonotype turned up many times. This chain uses TRBV20-1 with TRBJ1-5; possible D gene TRBD1, 5 bases. The CDR3 is 13 residues long. Germline-derived CDR1 and CDR2 are DFQATT and SNEGSKA (reference sequence). Deletions cut 6 bases from V and 6 bases from J, with 15 bases between. The CDR3 reads CSARLGEGQPQHF. The CDR3, as DNA: TGCAGTGCCCGTTTGGGGGAGGGTCAGCCCCAGCATTTT.

This clonotype occurred a few times. The genes are TRBV4-1 and TRBJ2-5, with D perhaps TRBD2 (6 bases). CDR1 and CDR2 (germline): MGHRA, YSYEKL. The CDR3 is 16 amino acids. Trimming removed 4 bases at V and 1 base at J, with 16 bases between. The CDR3 spells CASSPPWQGGQETQYF. CDR3 coding DNA: TGCGCCAGCAGCCCCCCTTGGCAGGGAGGCCAAGAGACCCAGTACTTC.

This clonotype was recorded many times. This chain links TRBV29-1 with TRBJ1-1; D unresolved. V was clipped by 3 bases and J by 8 bases, with 10 bases between them. The CDR3 runs to 11 residues. The V gene's germline CDR1 is SQVTM and CDR2 ANQGSEA. The CDR3: CSVDLQSEAFF. DNA for the CDR3: TGCAGCGTTGATTTGCAGTCGGAAGCTTTCTTT.

The chain carries TRBV7-2 and TRBJ2-5; the D gene could be TRBD1 or TRBD2 (5 bases each). The CDR3 sequence is 13 residues long. V shed 5 bases and J shed 7 bases, with 14 bases lying between them. CDR1 is SGHTA and CDR2 is FQGNSA in the germline V gene. In nucleotides, the CDR3 is TGTGCCAGCAGCCGGGGCCTCGGAGTGACCCAGTACTTC. It codes for CASSRGLGVTQYF. Supplemented by reference TRBV7-2 and TRBJ2-5, the full variable domain reads GAGVSQSPSNKVTEKGKDVELRCDPISGHTALYWYRQSLGQGLEFLIYFQGNSAPDKSGLPSDRFSAERTGGSVSTLTIQRTQQEDSAVYLCASSRGLGVTQYFGPGTRLLVL.

This clonotype was detected only a few times. The V call is TRBV12-3 or TRBV12-4, the J call TRBJ1-2, with TRBD1 identical over 7 bases. V was clipped by 7 bases and J by 14 bases; unmatched bases: 7. This CDR3 comprises 10 residues. The CDR3 spells CASTLGQATF. CDR3 bases: TGTGCCAGCACCCTTGGACAGGCGACCTTC.

This clonotype was detected a few times. CDR3 nucleotide sequence: TGTGCCAGCAGTTCCCTAGCGGCAAACACCGGGGAGCTGTTTTTT. Translated, it gives CASSSLAANTGELFF. The chain employs TRBV6-5 and TRBJ2-2, with TRBD2 matching over 7 bases. V shed 4 bases and J 2 bases; nucleotides not matched to a gene: 4. The CDR3 extends over 15 amino acids. Germline loops: CDR1 MNHEY, CDR2 SVGAGI.

This clonotype was counted a few times. The DNA for the CDR3 is TGCGCCAGCAGCTCCTCGGGACCAACGCACAATGAGCAGTTCTTC. Its translation is CASSSSGPTHNEQFF. The chain uses TRBV5-1 and TRBJ2-1; TRBD1 or TRBD2 may be the D gene (5 bases each). V was pared by 3 bases and J by 5 bases, with 15 bases between. The CDR3 extends over 15 amino acids. Germline CDR1 reads SGHRS; CDR2 reads YFSETQ.